This T cell receptor (beta chain) was observed in a study of read filtering for tumor transcriptome and immune sequencing. Overall study context: The cohort had 17 men and approximately 13 women aged about 47 to 90, mean roughly 66 years. After DNase treatment, RNA was made into whole-transcriptome libraries.

Study-wide findings and caveats: In IR-seq, single-read clonotypes were around 85% of clonotypes but approximately 3.5% of reads. IR-seq and RNA-seq agreed better without single-read clonotypes.

There are 15 residues in the CDR3. Germline CDR1 DFQATT, CDR2 SNEGSKA (reference sequence). After removal of 3 bases from V and 3 bases from J, the junction contained 7 bases not matched to a gene. This clonotype was seen at least ten times. Its specificity is unknown. Molecular barcoded adaptors covering alpha/delta and beta/gamma chains were used on about 0.4 ug RNA. One entry per CDR3 protein results from TCRdb running MiXCR on the reads. Of 37,000 or so distinct CDR3 sequences in the sample, around 13% are singletons; the top ten hold about 36%. Input material: a population of CD138-negative cells sorted from bone marrow. The chain carries TRBV20-1 and TRBJ1-2, with TRBD1 matching 10 bases. The origin of this receptor is a donor aged 40 or over with multiple myeloma. This chain's CDR3 is CSARGRDRGDYGYTF. The DNA for the CDR3 is TGCAGTGCTAGGGGCAGGGACAGGGGCGACTATGGCTACACCTTC.